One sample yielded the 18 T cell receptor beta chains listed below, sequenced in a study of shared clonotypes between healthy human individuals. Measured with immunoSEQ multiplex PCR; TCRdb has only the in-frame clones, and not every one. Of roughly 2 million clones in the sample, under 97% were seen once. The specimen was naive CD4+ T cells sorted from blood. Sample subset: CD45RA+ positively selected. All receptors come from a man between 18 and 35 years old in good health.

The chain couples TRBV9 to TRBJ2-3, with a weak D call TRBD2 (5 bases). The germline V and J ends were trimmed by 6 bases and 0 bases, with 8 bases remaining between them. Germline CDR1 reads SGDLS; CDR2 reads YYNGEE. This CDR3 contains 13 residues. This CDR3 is CASTGGSTDTQYF. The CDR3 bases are TGTGCCAGCACGGGCGGGAGCACAGATACGCAGTATTTT.

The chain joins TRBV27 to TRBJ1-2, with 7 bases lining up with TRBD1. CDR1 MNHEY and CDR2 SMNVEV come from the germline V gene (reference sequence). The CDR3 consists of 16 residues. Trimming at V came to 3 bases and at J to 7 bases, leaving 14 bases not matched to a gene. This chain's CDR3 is CASSFLGGQKFGGYTF. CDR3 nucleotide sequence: TGTGCCAGCAGTTTTTTAGGGGGACAGAAATTTGGTGGCTACACCTTC.

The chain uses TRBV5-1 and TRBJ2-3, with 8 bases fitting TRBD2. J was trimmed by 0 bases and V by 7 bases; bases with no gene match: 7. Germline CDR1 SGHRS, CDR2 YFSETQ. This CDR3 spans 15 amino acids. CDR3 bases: TGCGCCAGCTCGCAAGCGGGAGTTAGCACAGATACGCAGTATTTT. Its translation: CASSQAGVSTDTQYF.

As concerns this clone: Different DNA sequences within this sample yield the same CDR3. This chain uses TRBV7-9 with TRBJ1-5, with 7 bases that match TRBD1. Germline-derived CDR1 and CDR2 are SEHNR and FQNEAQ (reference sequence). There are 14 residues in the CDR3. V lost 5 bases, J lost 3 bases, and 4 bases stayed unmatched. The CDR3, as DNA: TGTGCCAGCAGCCCCGGGACAGACAATCAGCCCCAGCATTTT. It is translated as CASSPGTDNQPQHF.

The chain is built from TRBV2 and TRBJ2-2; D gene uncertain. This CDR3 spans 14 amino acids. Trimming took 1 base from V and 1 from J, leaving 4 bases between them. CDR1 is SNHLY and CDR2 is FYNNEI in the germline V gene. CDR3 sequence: CASSEGKNTGELFF. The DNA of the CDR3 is TGTGCCAGCAGTGAAGGGAAGAACACCGGGGAGCTGTTTTTT.

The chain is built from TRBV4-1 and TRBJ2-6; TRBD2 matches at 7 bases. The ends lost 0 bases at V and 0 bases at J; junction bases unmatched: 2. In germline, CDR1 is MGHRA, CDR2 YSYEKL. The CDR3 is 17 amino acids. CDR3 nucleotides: TGCGCCAGCAGCCAAGATTGGGGGGGCTCTGGGGCCAACGTCCTGACTTTC. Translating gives CASSQDWGGSGANVLTF.

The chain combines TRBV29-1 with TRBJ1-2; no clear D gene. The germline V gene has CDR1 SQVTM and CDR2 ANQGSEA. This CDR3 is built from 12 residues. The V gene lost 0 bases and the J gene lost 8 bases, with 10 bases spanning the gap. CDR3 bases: TGCAGCGTTGAAGAAGGGAAAGGGGGCTACACCTTC. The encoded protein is CSVEEGKGGYTF.

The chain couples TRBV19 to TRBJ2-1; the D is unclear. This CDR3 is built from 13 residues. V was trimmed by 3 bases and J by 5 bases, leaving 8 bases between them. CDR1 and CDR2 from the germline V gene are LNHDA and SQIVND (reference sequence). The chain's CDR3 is CASSILDHNEQFF. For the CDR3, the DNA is TGTGCCAGTAGTATTCTAGACCACAATGAGCAGTTCTTC.

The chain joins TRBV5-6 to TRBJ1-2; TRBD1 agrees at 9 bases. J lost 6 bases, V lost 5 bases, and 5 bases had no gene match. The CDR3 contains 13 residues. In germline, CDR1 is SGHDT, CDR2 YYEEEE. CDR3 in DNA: TGTGCCAGCAGGTCCGGGACAGGGAATGGCTACACCTTC. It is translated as CASRSGTGNGYTF.

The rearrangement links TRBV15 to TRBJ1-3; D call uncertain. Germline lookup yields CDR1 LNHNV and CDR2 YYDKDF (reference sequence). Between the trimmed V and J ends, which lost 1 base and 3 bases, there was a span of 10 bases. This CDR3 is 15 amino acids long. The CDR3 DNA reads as TGTGCCACCAGCAGAGGAGACATCCGTGGAAACACCATATATTTT. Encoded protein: CATSRGDIRGNTIYF.

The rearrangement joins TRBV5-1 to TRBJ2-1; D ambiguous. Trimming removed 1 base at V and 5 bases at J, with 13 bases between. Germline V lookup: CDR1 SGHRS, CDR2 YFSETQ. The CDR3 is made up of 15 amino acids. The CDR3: CASSLFFPLDNEQFF. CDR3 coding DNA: TGCGCCAGCAGCTTGTTTTTCCCTTTGGACAATGAGCAGTTCTTC.

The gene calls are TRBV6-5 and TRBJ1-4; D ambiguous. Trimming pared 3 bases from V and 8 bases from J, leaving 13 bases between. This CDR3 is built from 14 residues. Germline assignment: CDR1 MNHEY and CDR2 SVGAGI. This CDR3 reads CASSYAGLGEKLFF. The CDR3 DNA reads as TGTGCCAGCAGTTATGCGGGCCTTGGGGAAAAACTGTTTTTT.

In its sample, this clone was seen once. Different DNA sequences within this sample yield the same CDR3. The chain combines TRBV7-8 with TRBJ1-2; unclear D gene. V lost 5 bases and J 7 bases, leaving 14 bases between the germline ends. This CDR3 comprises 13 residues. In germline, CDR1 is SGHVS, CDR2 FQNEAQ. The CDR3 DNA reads TGTGCCAGCAGCCAGCAGGAAGGCGGTGGCTACACCTTC. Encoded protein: CASSQQEGGGYTF.

DNA for the CDR3: TGTGCCAGCAGCTTCGGGAAAGCCGATTCACCCCTCCACTTT. The encoded protein is CASSFGKADSPLHF. The chain links TRBV7-9 to TRBJ1-6; D remains unclear. CDR1 is SEHNR and CDR2 is FQNEAQ in the germline V gene (reference sequence). V was clipped by 3 bases and J by 8 bases, with 11 bases between them. This CDR3 is built from 14 residues.

The CDR3 sequence is CASRSGTASSYEQYF. Here the CDR3 DNA reads TGTGCCAGCAGATCAGGGACGGCAAGCTCCTACGAGCAGTACTTC. The V call is TRBV25-1, the J call TRBJ2-7, with D tentatively TRBD1 or TRBD2 (5 bases each). From germline, CDR1 is MGHDK and CDR2 SYGVNS. This CDR3 is 15 amino acids long. V dropped 6 bases and J dropped 0 bases, with 15 bases sitting between them.

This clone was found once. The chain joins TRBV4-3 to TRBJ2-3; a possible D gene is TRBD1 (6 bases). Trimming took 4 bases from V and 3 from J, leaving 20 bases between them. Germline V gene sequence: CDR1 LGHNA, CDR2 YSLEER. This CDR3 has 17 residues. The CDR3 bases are TGCGCCAGCAGCCGAGGACCCCTTGGCAGGGGTACAGATACGCAGTATTTT. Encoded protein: CASSRGPLGRGTDTQYF.

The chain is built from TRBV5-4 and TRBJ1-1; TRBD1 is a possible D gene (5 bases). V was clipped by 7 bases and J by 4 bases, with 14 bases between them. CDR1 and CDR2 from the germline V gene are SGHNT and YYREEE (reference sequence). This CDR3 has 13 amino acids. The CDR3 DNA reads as TGTGCCAGCGCCCTAAGAGGGGTCACTGAAGCTTTCTTT. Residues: CASALRGVTEAFF.

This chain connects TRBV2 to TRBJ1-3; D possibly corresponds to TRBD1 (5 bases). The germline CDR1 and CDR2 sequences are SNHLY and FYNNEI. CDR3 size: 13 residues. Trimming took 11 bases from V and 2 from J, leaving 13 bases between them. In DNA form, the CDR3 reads TGTGCCCCCGGGGCGGAAGCTGGAAACACCATATATTTT. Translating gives CAPGAEAGNTIYF.